A selection of T cell receptor beta chains follows, all from one sample in a study of CD4 T cells in relation to SARS-CoV-2 and coronaviruses. The table came from immunoSEQ multiplex PCR; TCRdb's copy has only in-frame clones and leaves some out. The table includes about 59,000 clones, roughly 89% detected once. Sequenced: memory CD4+ T cells from PBMCs. The receptor set was obtained from a human donor in good health. CDR3s include the opening cysteine and the closing phenylalanine or tryptophan. The D gene is left open where the match is weak. Clone sizes are given selectively: once, few, many, or a class where the clone is expanded.

v_call	j_call	d_call	clone_size	cdr3_length	cdr3_nt	cdr3_aa
TRBV6-6	TRBJ1-3	.	.	15	TGTGCCAGCAGTTACGCCTTATCGACTGGAAACACCATATATTTT	CASSYALSTGNTIYF
TRBV30	TRBJ2-7	.	.	16	TGTGCCTGGAGTCCCAAAGCCGGGTCTCCCTTCTACGAGCAGTACTTC	CAWSPKAGSPFYEQYF
TRBV12-3/TRBV12-4	TRBJ2-3	.	once	13	TGTGCCAGCAGTCACTTACACACAGATACGCAGTATTTT	CASSHLHTDTQYF
TRBV27	TRBJ2-1	TRBD2	.	16	TGTGCCAGCAGTTCGGTTCTAGCGGGAGGGCGTGGTGAGCAGTTCTTC	CASSSVLAGGRGEQFF
TRBV28	TRBJ1-6	TRBD1	.	16	TGTGCCAGCAGTTCTCCGACAGGGGGGAATAATTCACCCCTCCACTTT	CASSSPTGGNNSPLHF
TRBV7-8	TRBJ1-5	TRBD1	.	16	TGTGCCAGCAGCCGAGGGGGCGTAAGGGGCAATCAGCCCCAGCATTTT	CASSRGGVRGNQPQHF
TRBV6-5	TRBJ1-2	TRBD1	few	14	TGTGCCAGCACTTCCGCGCAGGGGGCTGGGGGCTACACCTTC	CASTSAQGAGGYTF
TRBV7-7	TRBJ2-3	.	.	13	TGTGCCAGCAGCCTGAACTACGGGGATACGCAGTATTTT	CASSLNYGDTQYF
TRBV10-1	TRBJ1-3	.	.	13	TGCGCCAGCAGGAGGGACCGCCCTAAGGCCATATATTTT	CASRRDRPKAIYF
TRBV6-5	TRBJ2-7	TRBD1	.	15	TGTGCCAGCAGTTACGGATCCGACAGGGTCTACGAGCAGTACTTC	CASSYGSDRVYEQYF
TRBV3-1/TRBV3-2	TRBJ2-1	.	.	16	TGTGCCAGCAGCCAAGGGGGGTCCAACTCCTACAATGAGCAGTTCTTC	CASSQGGSNSYNEQFF
TRBV6-5	TRBJ1-2	TRBD1	.	12	TGTGCCAGCAGTTTCAGGACAGGGGGCTACACCTTC	CASSFRTGGYTF
TRBV6-6	TRBJ2-1	TRBD2	.	12	TGTGCCAGCAGTGGACTAGCACTTGAGCAGTTCTTC	CASSGLALEQFF
TRBV7-6	TRBJ2-3	TRBD2	.	17	TGTGCCAGCAGCTTAGGGACTAGCGGATTTAGCACAGATACGCAGTATTTT	CASSLGTSGFSTDTQYF
TRBV24-1	TRBJ1-2	.	.	14	TGTGCCACCAGTGACAGGGCGATAGGTTATGGCTACACCTTC	CATSDRAIGYGYTF
TRBV9	TRBJ2-1	TRBD2	.	15	TGTGCCAGCAGCATGAGCGGGAGCTCCTACAATGAGCAGTTCTTC	CASSMSGSSYNEQFF
TRBV5-1	TRBJ2-5	.	.	14	TGCGCCAGCAGCTTAGACCACCCTGGAGAGACCCAGTACTTC	CASSLDHPGETQYF
TRBV6-5	TRBJ1-6	TRBD1	.	13	TGTGCCAGCACAGGGCAGGGGGGTTCACCCCTCCACTTT	CASTGQGGSPLHF
TRBV19	TRBJ1-2	.	.	14	TGTGCCAGTGCCCCCGACAGCTTGGCCTATGGCTACACCTTC	CASAPDSLAYGYTF
TRBV5-4	TRBJ2-5	TRBD2	.	14	TGTGCCAGCAGCTTGGGACTAGCGGGGGAGACCCAGTACTTC	CASSLGLAGETQYF
TRBV6-2/TRBV6-3	TRBJ2-6	.	.	16	TGTGCCAGCAGTTATGGTCGGGGGTCTGGGGCCAACGTCCTGACTTTC	CASSYGRGSGANVLTF
TRBV3-1/TRBV3-2	TRBJ2-3	.	.	14	TGTGCCAGCAGCCCCCGGGGGACTACAGATACGCAGTATTTT	CASSPRGTTDTQYF
TRBV9	TRBJ2-4	TRBD1	.	15	TGTGCCAGCCAAGATAGGGGGCGAAGCGAGGACATTCAGTACTTC	CASQDRGRSEDIQYF
TRBV18	TRBJ2-1	.	.	14	TGTGCCAGCTCACCAAGTCGGGCCCACAATGAGCAGTTCTTC	CASSPSRAHNEQFF
TRBV6-2/TRBV6-3	TRBJ1-4	.	.	18	TGTGCCAGCAGTTCCCGGGACGTCGCTTATCGGGTGAATGAAAAACTGTTTTTT	CASSSRDVAYRVNEKLFF
TRBV3-1/TRBV3-2	TRBJ2-2	.	.	15	TGTGCCAGCAGCCAAGTGGGGGCTGGCACCGGGGAGCTGTTTTTT	CASSQVGAGTGELFF
TRBV6-5	TRBJ2-7	TRBD2	.	14	TGTGCCAGCAGTTCACTAGCGGGAGGACGCGAGCAGTACTTC	CASSSLAGGREQYF
TRBV5-1	TRBJ2-7	.	.	14	TGCGCCAGCAGCTTGGCCGGGAACTCCTACGAGCAGTACTTC	CASSLAGNSYEQYF
TRBV24-1	TRBJ1-2	.	.	17	TGTGCCACCACCGCGGGGGACACCCTCCCTGAAAACTATGGCTACACCTTC	CATTAGDTLPENYGYTF
TRBV10-2	TRBJ2-1	TRBD2	.	13	TGCGCCAGCAGGAGCGGGAGGAACAATGAGCAGTTCTTC	CASRSGRNNEQFF
TRBV24-1	TRBJ1-2	TRBD1	.	17	TGTGCCACCAGTGATAGGACAGGCGGTACAGCTAACTATGGCTACACCTTC	CATSDRTGGTANYGYTF
TRBV3-1/TRBV3-2	TRBJ2-1	TRBD2	.	15	TGTGCCAGCAGCCAAGCGACTAGCGGGAGAAATGAGCAGTTCTTC	CASSQATSGRNEQFF
TRBV6-1	TRBJ1-3	.	.	14	TGTGCCAGCAGTGATACAGGGATCGGAAACACCATATATTTT	CASSDTGIGNTIYF
TRBV7-9	TRBJ2-7	TRBD2	.	14	TGTGCCAGCAGCCCCGACAGCGGGAGGCCCGAGCAGTACTTC	CASSPDSGRPEQYF
TRBV18	TRBJ1-5	.	.	15	TGTGCCAGCTCACCTCAGACAGGTTACAATCAGCCCCAGCATTTT	CASSPQTGYNQPQHF
TRBV4-1	TRBJ1-2	.	.	17	TGCGCCAGCAGCCATACCAAAACTCCCCTTTTTTTTTATGGCTACACCTTC	CASSHTKTPLFFYGYTF
TRBV5-1	TRBJ2-2	TRBD2	few	17	TGCGCCAGCAGCTCCAAAGCGGGAGGGCCCAGCACCGGGGAGCTGTTTTTT	CASSSKAGGPSTGELFF
TRBV7-3	TRBJ2-3	TRBD2	.	16	TGTGCCAGCAGCTTATCGGGGGGTTCGGGCACAGATACGCAGTATTTT	CASSLSGGSGTDTQYF
TRBV6-5	TRBJ1-1	.	.	13	TGTGCCAGCAGTTATTTAATGAACACTGAAGCTTTCTTT	CASSYLMNTEAFF
TRBV7-3	TRBJ2-6	.	.	15	TGTGCCAGCAGCCTCTTGGCGTCTGGGGCCAACGTCCTGACTTTC	CASSLLASGANVLTF
TRBV20-1	TRBJ1-1	TRBD1	.	12	TGCAGTGCTAGTGTTGGCCAGGGGGGAGCTTTCTTT	CSASVGQGGAFF
TRBV3-1/TRBV3-2	TRBJ2-6	.	.	16	TGTGCCAGCAGCCCGATGGGAAGAACTGGGGCCAACGTCCTGACTTTC	CASSPMGRTGANVLTF
TRBV12-5	TRBJ2-5	.	.	14	TGTGCTAGTGGTTTGTCCGGGAACCAAGAGACCCAGTACTTC	CASGLSGNQETQYF